Presented here are 4 T cell receptor beta chains from one specimen sequenced in a study of OX40 agonist ivuxolimab in advanced cancers. Sequenced by immunoSEQ multiplex PCR; TCRdb stores in-frame clones only, minus some. The sample shows around 60,000 clones, approximately 87% of them seen only once. The starting material was CD4+ or CD8+ T cells sorted from blood, obtained in a trial of the OX40 agonist ivuxolimab. Every receptor here comes from an adult with an advanced solid tumor such as melanoma, head and neck, liver or kidney cancer.

The chain combines TRBV10-3 with TRBJ1-2; 7 bases are a match to TRBD1. Germline assignment: CDR1 ENHRY and CDR2 SYGVKD. The CDR3 is 15 residues long. Trimming cost V 6 bases and J 9 bases; bases outside gene matches: 16. The CDR3 spells CAIRAPVRQGIRYTF. DNA for the CDR3: TGTGCCATCAGGGCCCCCGTGAGACAGGGAATACGCTACACCTTC.

Within the sample, this clone is medium-sized. V and J are TRBV9 and TRBJ1-4; 8 bases fit TRBD1. Germline V gene data show CDR1 as SGDLS and CDR2 as YYNGEE. V trimming: 0 bases; J trimming: 5 bases; junction bases outside the gene matches: 3. The CDR3 is made up of 15 amino acids. CDR3 nucleotide sequence: TGTGCCAGCAGCGTAGAAGCAGGGGGCAATGAAAAACTGTTTTTT. It translates to CASSVEAGGNEKLFF. The entire variable domain, with the rest obtained from reference TRBV9 and TRBJ1-4, is as follows: DSGVTQTPKHLITATGQRVTLRCSPRSGDLSVYWYQQSLDQGLQFLIQYYNGEERAKGNILERFSAQQFPDLHSELNLSSLELGDSALYFCASSVEAGGNEKLFFGSGTQLSVL.

The chain uses TRBV5-8 and TRBJ2-7, with no clear D. Trimming stripped 4 bases from V and 3 bases from J, with 14 bases between. The CDR3 has 14 residues. The germline V gene encodes CDR1 SGHTS and CDR2 YDEGEE. DNA of the CDR3: TGTGCCAGCAGCCCGATGGGGTCGGGCTACGAGCAGTACTTC. The encoded protein is CASSPMGSGYEQYF.

The chain recombines TRBV9 with TRBJ2-7; D is perhaps TRBD1 (5 bases). CDR1 and CDR2 (germline): SGDLS, YYNGEE. V lost 2 bases and J lost 7, with 16 bases in between. This CDR3 has 14 residues. The CDR3 nucleotides read TGTGCCAGCAGCGTGGTTTCTTACCAGGGTGAGCAGTACTTC. Encoded protein: CASSVVSYQGEQYF.